The next 23 T cell receptor beta chains were all read from a single sample in a study of cytomegalovirus exposure and HLA in healthy donors. The PCR made use of 60 Vbeta and 13 Jbeta primers. The protocol was immunoSEQ multiplex PCR, while the TCRdb copy is restricted to in-frame clones and leaves out a portion. Of about 130,000 clones listed, less than 85% are singletons. Sequencing was carried out using PBMCs. These receptors originate from a female donor in good health and CMV-seronegative.

V gene TRBV9 combines with J gene TRBJ2-7, with D perhaps matching TRBD1 (6 bases). The ends were cut back, 3 bases at V and 4 bases at J, with 14 bases in the middle. The CDR3 is 14 residues long. CDR1 SGDLS and CDR2 YYNGEE come from the germline V gene. The CDR3 spells CASSGARGTYEQYF. CDR3 in DNA: TGTGCCAGCAGCGGTGCCAGGGGTACGTACGAGCAGTACTTC.

The rearrangement links TRBV5-6 to TRBJ1-2; the match to TRBD1 covers 8 bases. The V gene's germline CDR1 is SGHDT and CDR2 YYEEEE. The CDR3 loop spans 15 amino acids. The V segment lost 3 bases and the J segment 8 bases; nucleotides outside the gene matches: 12. CDR3 DNA: TGTGCCAGCAGCTCCCCGGACACAGGGGGTTTGGGCTACACCTTC. This translates into CASSSPDTGGLGYTF.

This rearrangement joins TRBV7-9 to TRBJ2-2; D is unresolved. Trimming pared 1 base from V and 4 bases from J, leaving 10 bases between. CDR3 length equals 15 residues. Germline assignment: CDR1 SEHNR and CDR2 FQNEAQ (reference sequence). CDR3 sequence (DNA): TGTGCCAGCAGCTTAGGGGCTGGGTCCACCGGGGAGCTGTTTTTT. This codes for CASSLGAGSTGELFF.

V gene TRBV4-1 combines with J gene TRBJ1-4; a possible D gene is TRBD1 (5 bases). V was clipped by 4 bases and J by 4 bases, with 16 bases between them. Looked up from germline, CDR1 is MGHRA and CDR2 is YSYEKL. There are 16 residues in the CDR3. The CDR3 spells CASSPMPGGVNEKLFF. CDR3 bases: TGCGCCAGCAGCCCAATGCCGGGGGGAGTTAATGAAAAACTGTTTTTT.

This chain connects TRBV5-1 to TRBJ1-6; D perhaps matches TRBD1 (6 bases). V lost 0 bases and J lost 8, with 12 bases in between. The CDR3 has 15 residues. CDR1 SGHRS and CDR2 YFSETQ come from the germline V gene. The CDR3 reads CASSLGQGSHSPLHF. The CDR3 DNA reads as TGCGCCAGCAGCTTGGGTCAGGGGTCACATTCACCCCTCCACTTT. Based on the CDR3 plus reference TRBV5-1 and TRBJ1-6, the full variable domain is KAGVTQTPRYLIKTRGQQVTLSCSPISGHRSVSWYQQTPGQGLQFLFEYFSETQRNKGNFPGRFSGRQFSNSRSEMNVSTLELGDSALYLCASSLGQGSHSPLHFGNGTRLTVT.

This clone was counted a single time. The CDR3 region is CASSLSRESNEQFF. Written as DNA, the CDR3 is TGTGCCAGCAGCTTATCGCGGGAGTCTAATGAGCAGTTCTTC. This chain uses TRBV7-9 with TRBJ2-1, with 7 bases that match TRBD2. This CDR3 is built from 14 residues. The ends lost 2 bases at V and 7 bases at J; junction bases unmatched: 5. Germline assignment: CDR1 SEHNR and CDR2 FQNEAQ (reference sequence). Together with reference TRBV7-9 and TRBJ2-1, the CDR3 gives the full variable domain: DTGVSQNPRHKITKRGQNVTFRCDPISEHNRLYWYRQTLGQGPEFLTYFQNEAQLEKSRLLSDRFSAERPKGSFSTLEIQRTEQGDSAMYLCASSLSRESNEQFFGPGTRLTVL.

The V and J genes are TRBV2 and TRBJ2-1; 9 nucleotides align to TRBD1. This CDR3 contains 13 residues. Trimming cost V 9 bases and J 7 bases; bases outside gene matches: 7. Per the germline V gene, CDR1 is SNHLY and CDR2 is FYNNEI. CDR3 nucleotides: TGTGCCAGTGGCGGACAGGGGTTGAATGAGCAGTTCTTC. Translating gives CASGGQGLNEQFF.

This chain connects TRBV19 to TRBJ2-4; tentatively, D is TRBD2 (7 bases). The CDR3 sequence is 17 residues long. Germline V gene lookup returns CDR1 LNHDA and CDR2 SQIVND (reference sequence). V was cut by 1 base and J by 0 bases, with 13 bases left in between. In nucleotides, the CDR3 is TGTGCCAGTAGTATAGGGGGGGGGCGGCAAGCCAAAAACATTCAGTACTTC. This translates into CASSIGGGRQAKNIQYF.

The chain is built from TRBV2 and TRBJ2-1; maybe TRBD1 (5 bases). V lost 11 bases to trimming and J lost 2 bases, with 13 bases between them. Looked up from germline, CDR1 is SNHLY and CDR2 is FYNNEI. This CDR3 comprises 13 residues. The DNA for the CDR3 is TGTGCCCTACGCCAGGGTACCTACAATGAGCAGTTCTTC. It yields the protein CALRQGTYNEQFF.

This clone has a handful of counts. The V and J genes are TRBV5-1 and TRBJ1-2; D is perhaps TRBD1 (5 bases). The germline gives CDR1 SGHRS, CDR2 YFSETQ. The ends were cut back, 5 bases at V and 7 bases at J, with 18 bases in the middle. CDR3 length equals 14 residues. This CDR3 reads CASSPGGTGFGYTF. The CDR3 nucleotides are TGCGCCAGCAGTCCGGGGGGTACTGGGTTTGGCTACACCTTC.

V usage is TRBV13 and J usage is TRBJ2-5; TRBD1 is a possible D gene (5 bases). The V end lost 5 bases, the J end lost 1 base, and 11 bases lay between the germline ends. CDR1 and CDR2 from the germline V gene are PRHDT and FYEKMQ (reference sequence). CDR3 length: 14 amino acids. The CDR3 loop is CASSRDSFQETQYF. The CDR3 DNA reads as TGTGCCAGCAGCCGCGACAGCTTCCAAGAGACCCAGTACTTC.

The rearrangement uses TRBV7-2 and TRBJ1-1; D uncertain. Germline V gene sequence: CDR1 SGHTA, CDR2 FQGNSA. Trimming removed 1 base at V and 3 bases at J, with 12 bases between. The CDR3 spans 15 residues. CDR3 region: CASSLVAGGDTEAFF. CDR3 DNA: TGTGCCAGCAGCTTAGTGGCAGGAGGTGACACTGAAGCTTTCTTT.

The chain is built from TRBV7-9 and TRBJ2-2; D possibly corresponds to TRBD2 (6 bases). CDR3 size: 14 residues. Germline CDR1 is SEHNR and CDR2 is FQNEAQ (reference sequence). With 5 bases removed from V and 6 bases from J, the gap between germline ends came to 13 bases. CDR3 in amino acids: CASSQDTGAGELFF. For the CDR3, the DNA is TGTGCCAGCAGCCAAGATACGGGGGCCGGGGAGCTGTTTTTT. Together with reference TRBV7-9 and TRBJ2-2, the CDR3 gives the full variable domain: DTGVSQNPRHKITKRGQNVTFRCDPISEHNRLYWYRQTLGQGPEFLTYFQNEAQLEKSRLLSDRFSAERPKGSFSTLEIQRTEQGDSAMYLCASSQDTGAGELFFGEGSRLTVL.

The chain joins TRBV18 to TRBJ2-1; the match to TRBD2 covers 9 bases. V shed 6 bases, J shed 6 bases, and the junction held 9 bases outside the gene matches. CDR3 length: 15 residues. Germline V CDR1 and CDR2: KGHSH, LQKENI. CDR3 loop: CASSPRGTSPNEQFF. The CDR3 bases are TGTGCCAGCTCTCCTCGAGGGACTAGCCCCAATGAGCAGTTCTTC.

The V and J genes are TRBV30 and TRBJ2-2, with 13 bases matching TRBD2. The germline V gene encodes CDR1 GTSNPN and CDR2 SVGIG (reference sequence). The CDR3 has 15 amino acids. V was pared by 5 bases and J by 6 bases, with 6 bases of the junction left unmatched. CDR3 residues: CAWAELAGGPGELFF. DNA of the CDR3: TGTGCCTGGGCCGAACTAGCGGGAGGGCCCGGGGAGCTGTTTTTT.

The chain uses TRBV29-1 and TRBJ1-1; the D gene is possibly TRBD1 (5 bases). Between the trimmed V and J ends, which lost 6 bases and 5 bases, there was a span of 13 bases. Germline assignment: CDR1 SQVTM and CDR2 ANQGSEA. This CDR3 comprises 12 residues. The CDR3 coding sequence is TGCAGCGTCCTGGAGGGGAGGACTGAAGCTTTCTTT. Amino acids: CSVLEGRTEAFF.

This rearrangement joins TRBV7-8 to TRBJ2-5, with 9 nucleotides matching TRBD2. CDR1 and CDR2 from the germline V gene are SGHVS and FQNEAQ. This CDR3 has 15 residues. The V segment lost 5 bases and the J segment 8 bases; nucleotides outside the gene matches: 12. The CDR3 coding sequence is TGTGCCAGCAGCGTAAGCGTAGCGGGAGCCCCCACCCAGTACTTC. Translating it yields CASSVSVAGAPTQYF.

The chain couples TRBV18 to TRBJ2-7, with D perhaps TRBD2 (6 bases). The CDR3 totals 14 residues. Germline lookup yields CDR1 KGHSH and CDR2 LQKENI. The germline V and J ends were trimmed by 2 bases and 6 bases, with 14 bases remaining between them. The DNA of the CDR3 is TGTGCCAGCTCACCAGTACGCGGGGCCCTCGAGCAGTACTTC. It yields the protein CASSPVRGALEQYF. Full variable domain (missing parts from reference TRBV18 and TRBJ2-7): NAGVMQNPRHLVRRRGQEARLRCSPMKGHSHVYWYRQLPEEGLKFMVYLQKENIIDESGMPKERFSAEFPKEGPSILRIQQVVRGDSAAYFCASSPVRGALEQYFGPGTRLTVT.

This sequence joins TRBV9 and TRBJ2-1, with 9 bases lining up with TRBD2. Unmatched junction bases numbered 7, after V lost 4 bases and J lost 5 bases. CDR3 length equals 15 residues. The germline V gene has CDR1 SGDLS and CDR2 YYNGEE. The CDR3 region has the DNA TGTGCCAGCAGCCAAGGACTAGCGAATCACAATGAGCAGTTCTTC. Translating gives CASSQGLANHNEQFF.

A remark on this clone: Other DNA sequences of this sample code for an identical CDR3. The chain carries TRBV5-1 and TRBJ1-1; 7 bases are a match to TRBD1. Per the germline V gene, CDR1 is SGHRS and CDR2 is YFSETQ. The CDR3 is 14 amino acids. J gave up 1 base and V 0 bases, and 0 bases lay outside the gene matches. The CDR3 nucleotides read TGCGCCAGCAGCTTGGACAGGGGGAACACTGAAGCTTTCTTT. This translates into CASSLDRGNTEAFF.

The rearrangement links TRBV20-1 to TRBJ1-2, with D possibly matching TRBD1 (6 bases). The CDR3 runs to 11 residues. Germline V gene data show CDR1 as DFQATT and CDR2 as SNEGSKA (reference sequence). The V gene lost 5 bases and the J gene lost 7 bases, with 11 bases spanning the gap. CDR3 amino acids: CSASYRVGYTF. In DNA form, the CDR3 reads TGCAGTGCTTCCTACAGGGTTGGCTACACCTTC.

This chain links TRBV4-2 with TRBJ2-2; no firm D call. This CDR3 contains 16 residues. CDR1 is LGHNA and CDR2 is YNFKEQ in the germline V gene. The germline V and J ends were trimmed by 3 bases and 0 bases, with 11 bases remaining between them. Here the CDR3 reads CASSQTQAANTGELFF. For the CDR3, the DNA is TGTGCCAGCAGCCAGACCCAGGCCGCGAACACCGGGGAGCTGTTTTTT.

The chain joins TRBV5-4 to TRBJ1-1; D may be TRBD1 (5 bases). CDR3 size: 11 residues. Germline assignment: CDR1 SGHNT and CDR2 YYREEE (reference sequence). The V and J ends lost 1 base and 10 bases respectively, with 8 bases between them. The CDR3 protein is CASSLSGGAFF. The CDR3, as DNA: TGTGCCAGCAGCTTGTCCGGGGGAGCTTTCTTT. Based on the CDR3 plus reference TRBV5-4 and TRBJ1-1, the full variable domain is ETGVTQSPTHLIKTRGQQVTLRCSSQSGHNTVSWYQQALGQGPQFIFQYYREEENGRGNFPPRFSGLQFPNYSSELNVNALELDDSALYLCASSLSGGAFFGQGTRLTVV.